This T cell receptor (beta chain) was sequenced in a study of blood T cell repertoires in COVID-19. TCRdb's copy holds only in-frame clones and misses some; the assay was immunoSEQ multiplex PCR. The repertoire holds 470,000 or so clones, with about 85% as singletons. J gave up 12 bases and V 6 bases, and 8 bases lay outside the gene matches. The germline V gene has CDR1 SGHTA and CDR2 FQGNSA. The CDR3 runs 12 residues. Participant ages covered 18 to 89 years across some 25 US areas. Clinical history as reported by participants underpinned cohort assignment. Sequenced sample: PBMCs or T cells enriched from blood (not recorded which). The genes are TRBV7-2 and TRBJ2-1; 7 bases align to TRBD2. This TCR was sampled from a woman aged 18-35 years with acute COVID-19. The CDR3 DNA reads as TGTGCCAGCAGTAGCAGCGGGGAGGGGCAGTTCTTC. This encodes CASSSSGEGQFF. The variable domain in full, completed from reference TRBV7-2 and TRBJ2-1, reads GAGVSQSPSNKVTEKGKDVELRCDPISGHTALYWYRQSLGQGLEFLIYFQGNSAPDKSGLPSDRFSAERTGGSVSTLTIQRTQQEDSAVYLCASSSSGEGQFFGPGTRLTVL.